The rows below give T cell receptor beta chains drawn from one sample of a study of response to subunit inactivated influenza vaccine. TCRdb called the RT-PCR reads again in MiXCR, with one record for every CDR3 protein. The top ten hold around 13% of the sample, which has approximately 530,000 distinct CDR3 sequences, approximately 7.2% seen once. This sample comprised PBMCs from blood, obtained about 24 months after vaccination. Source of these receptors: a man aged 45-69 years who received an inactivated influenza vaccine. Each CDR3 is given with its conserved first and last residue. A D gene is named only where the DNA matches it firmly. Not every row has a clone size; where given, it reads once, few, many or a size class.

j_call	clone_size	d_call	v_call	cdr3_nt	cdr3_aa
TRBJ2-7	many	NA	TRBV6-2/TRBV6-3	TGTGCCAGCAGTTATTCCCTCTCCTACGAGCAGTACTTC	CASSYSLSYEQYF
TRBJ2-1	NA	NA	TRBV20-1	TGCAGTGCTAGTGGGAGGCCGACCTACAATGAGCAGTTCTTC	CSASGRPTYNEQFF
TRBJ2-2	few	NA	TRBV12-3/TRBV12-4	TGTGCCAGCAGGTCCGCGGGGGAGCTGTTTTTT	CASRSAGELFF
TRBJ2-7	NA	TRBD1	TRBV9	TGTGCCAGCAGCAAAGATCCGGGACAGGGGCCCCACGAGCAGTACTTC	CASSKDPGQGPHEQYF
TRBJ2-5	many	NA	TRBV20-1	TGCAGTGCCCCAGAGCCTATAACCAAAGAGACCCAGTACTTC	CSAPEPITKETQYF
TRBJ2-4	few	NA	TRBV4-1	TGCGCCAGCAGCCAGTTAGGCACCTTAGCCAAAAACATTCAGTACTTC	CASSQLGTLAKNIQYF
TRBJ2-1	NA	TRBD2	TRBV5-1	TGCGCCAGCAGCCTCCAGCGGGGCTCCTACAATGAGCAGTTCTTC	CASSLQRGSYNEQFF
TRBJ2-5	few	NA	TRBV6-5	TGTGCCAGCAGTTACTCCGGGGGAAACCAAGAGACCCAGTACTTC	CASSYSGGNQETQYF
TRBJ2-1	NA	NA	TRBV5-5	TGTGCCAGCAGCTTGTACCTTCAGGGGGGGCCGCATGAGCAGTTCTTC	CASSLYLQGGPHEQFF
TRBJ2-3	NA	TRBD2	TRBV5-1	TGCGCCAGCAGCATTAGCGGGAAAGGGACAGATACGCAGTATTTT	CASSISGKGTDTQYF
TRBJ1-1	NA	TRBD1	TRBV12-3/TRBV12-4	TGTGCCAGCAGTTTTTCAGGGGGCGCAACTGAAGCTTTCTTT	CASSFSGGATEAFF
TRBJ1-1	NA	TRBD1	TRBV5-1	TGCGCCAGCAGCTCACGACAGGGGGGCAGCACTGAAGCTTTCTTT	CASSSRQGGSTEAFF
TRBJ2-1	many	NA	TRBV7-2	TGTGCCAGCAGCTTCCTCCCCGACAATGAGCAGTTCTTC	CASSFLPDNEQFF
TRBJ1-5	few	NA	TRBV4-1	TGCGCCAGCAGCCAAAACCTCGGGGACCAGGGTGGGCCCCAGCATTTT	CASSQNLGDQGGPQHF
TRBJ2-7	many	TRBD1	TRBV20-1	TGCAGTGCTGTTAATCCCGGGACAGGGGTCGAGCAGTACTTC	CSAVNPGTGVEQYF
TRBJ2-1	NA	TRBD2	TRBV6-2/TRBV6-3	TGTGCCAGCAGTTTCTCATTAACTAGCGTGGACAACAATGAGCAGTTCTTC	CASSFSLTSVDNNEQFF
TRBJ2-4	many	NA	TRBV12-3/TRBV12-4	TGTGCCAGCAGCACCAGGGTGAACATTCAGTACTTC	CASSTRVNIQYF
TRBJ2-1	few	NA	TRBV24-1	TGTGCCACCAGTGATTTCCGAGGTCATGAGCAGTTCTTC	CATSDFRGHEQFF
TRBJ2-3	NA	NA	TRBV7-9	TGTGCCAGCAGGAACACAGGCACAGATACGCAGTATTTT	CASRNTGTDTQYF
TRBJ2-2	NA	TRBD2	TRBV10-3	TGTGCCATCAGTGAGTCCCTAGCGGGAGGAGCCGGGGAGCTGTTTTTT	CAISESLAGGAGELFF
TRBJ1-4	many	NA	TRBV5-1	TGCGCCAGCAGCTCCCTGACAGCCGGGGGAAAACTGTTTTTT	CASSSLTAGGKLFF
TRBJ2-7	many	TRBD2	TRBV7-2	TGTGCCAGCAGCTCCGGGAGGGGCTACGAGCAGTACTTC	CASSSGRGYEQYF
TRBJ2-1	many	NA	TRBV7-2	TGTGCCAGCAGAAAGAGCTCTGAGCAGTTCTTC	CASRKSSEQFF
TRBJ2-7	many	NA	TRBV5-6	TGTGCCAGCAGCGCATCAGCCTACGAGCAGTACTTC	CASSASAYEQYF
TRBJ1-5	NA	NA	TRBV3-1	TGTGCCAGCAGCCAAGCGGGGAAGCAGCCCCAGCATTTT	CASSQAGKQPQHF
TRBJ2-1	NA	NA	TRBV7-6	TGTGCCAGCAGGGTAGCCGACTGGGCCAATGAGCAGTTCTTC	CASRVADWANEQFF
TRBJ2-1	NA	NA	TRBV7-9	TGTGCCAGCAGCTTAACGGTATCCTACAATGAGCAGTTCTTC	CASSLTVSYNEQFF
TRBJ1-3	NA	NA	TRBV9	TGTGCCAGCAGCGTAGACTCGGGATCTGGAAACACCATATATTTT	CASSVDSGSGNTIYF
TRBJ2-2	few	NA	TRBV24-1	TGTGCCACCAGTGAAGGACAGACGAACACCGGGGAGCTGTTTTTT	CATSEGQTNTGELFF
TRBJ1-2	few	NA	TRBV4-2	TGTGCCAGCAGCCAAGTGGACAGACAAAGCCCTGGAGGCTACACCTTC	CASSQVDRQSPGGYTF
TRBJ1-1	NA	TRBD1	TRBV20-1	TGCAGTGCTACGAGACAGGGTGGGACTGAAGCTTTCTTT	CSATRQGGTEAFF
TRBJ2-1	many	TRBD2	TRBV4-3	TGCGCCAGCAGCCAACTAGCGGGAGCCGGGAATGAGCAGTTCTTC	CASSQLAGAGNEQFF
TRBJ1-5	many	NA	TRBV5-1	TGCGCCAGCAGCTTGGCGGCGAATCAGCCCCAGCATTTT	CASSLAANQPQHF
TRBJ1-5	many	TRBD1	TRBV12-3/TRBV12-4	TGTGCCAGCAGGTATACAGGGGATCAGCCCCAGCATTTT	CASRYTGDQPQHF
TRBJ2-5	few	NA	TRBV7-2	TGTGCCAGCAGCTTAGCTATGCAGACCCAGTACTTC	CASSLAMQTQYF
TRBJ2-1	few	TRBD1	TRBV29-1	TGCAGCGTTGATAAGGACAGGGGTATCAAGCAGTTCTTC	CSVDKDRGIKQFF
TRBJ1-1	many	TRBD1	TRBV5-1	TGCGCCAGCAGCTGGGGGACAGCGAACACTGAAGCTTTCTTT	CASSWGTANTEAFF
TRBJ2-1	NA	TRBD1	TRBV6-2/TRBV6-3	TGTGCCAGCAGACTGACAGGGTCCACCTACAATGAGCAGTTCTTC	CASRLTGSTYNEQFF
TRBJ2-4	NA	NA	TRBV28	TGTGCCAGCGGGAGGGGCGGGGGCCTAGCCAAAAACATTCAGTACTTC	CASGRGGGLAKNIQYF
TRBJ2-5	few	NA	TRBV14	TGTGCCAGCAGCCAAGTGGGTGTCACAGGGAAGCAAGAGACCCAGTACTTC	CASSQVGVTGKQETQYF